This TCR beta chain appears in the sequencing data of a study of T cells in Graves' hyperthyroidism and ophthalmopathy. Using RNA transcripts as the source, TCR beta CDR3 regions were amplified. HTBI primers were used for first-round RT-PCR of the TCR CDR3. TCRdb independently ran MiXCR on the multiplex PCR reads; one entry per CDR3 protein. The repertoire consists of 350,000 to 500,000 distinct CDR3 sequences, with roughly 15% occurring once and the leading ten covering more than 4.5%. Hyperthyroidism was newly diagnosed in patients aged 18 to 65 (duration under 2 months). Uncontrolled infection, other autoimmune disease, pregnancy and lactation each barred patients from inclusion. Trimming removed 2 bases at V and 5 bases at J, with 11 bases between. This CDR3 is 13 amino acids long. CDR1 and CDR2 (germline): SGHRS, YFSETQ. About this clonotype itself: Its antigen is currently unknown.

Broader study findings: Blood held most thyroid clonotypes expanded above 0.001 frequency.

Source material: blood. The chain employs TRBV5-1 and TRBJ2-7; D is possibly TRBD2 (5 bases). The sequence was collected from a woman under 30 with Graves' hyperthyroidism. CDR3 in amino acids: CASSLRGFDEQYF. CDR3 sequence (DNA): TGCGCCAGCAGCTTAAGAGGGTTCGACGAGCAGTACTTC.